This T cell receptor beta chain came from a study of cytomegalovirus exposure and HLA in healthy donors. Study-wide results and limits: According to a later analysis, donors in an Asian-associated ancestry cluster reportedly had fewer N-insertions than the roughly 670-donor mean. Sequencing likely caused a cluster of highly shared sequence variants. In a later analysis, the majority of CMV-associated beta chains seemingly showed HLA restriction.

The PCR made use of 60 Vbeta and 13 Jbeta primers. TCRdb keeps only in-frame clones here, not all; method: immunoSEQ multiplex PCR. In the table there are some 150,000 clones, around 81% of which are singletons. Germline loops: CDR1 MNHEY, CDR2 SVGAGI. V gave up 5 bases and J gave up 8 bases; unmatched junction bases: 14. This CDR3 has 15 amino acids. Details on this clone: Its antigen is not known.

V usage is TRBV6-5 and J usage is TRBJ1-2; the match to TRBD1 covers 7 bases. Material for sequencing was PBMCs. The sequence was collected from a man in his fifties in good health and CMV-seronegative. The CDR3 bases are TGTGCCAGCAGTCCCGGGACAGCGAGGCGGCAAGGCTACACCTTC. This sequence encodes CASSPGTARRQGYTF.